This entry concerns a single T cell receptor beta chain. The data stem from a study of T cell changes during pregnancy in multiple sclerosis. Here immunoSEQ multiplex PCR was the method, and the copy in TCRdb shows in-frame clones only, minus some. The table includes about 100,000 clones, about 90% detected once. Losses at the gene ends were 7 bases for V and 3 bases for J; bases not matched to a gene: 8. CDR1 is SGHDT and CDR2 is YYEEEE in the germline V gene. This CDR3 has 14 amino acids. This receptor was identified in a female donor in good health, enrolled as a control in a pregnancy study. V gene TRBV5-6 combines with J gene TRBJ1-1; the match to TRBD1 covers 8 bases. This sample comprised peripheral blood, obtained in the third trimester of pregnancy. The CDR3 spells CASGPRGLDTEAFF. The CDR3 DNA is TGTGCCAGCGGTCCCAGGGGGCTAGACACTGAAGCTTTCTTT.